Shown below are 4 T cell receptor beta chains from a single sample sequenced in a study of blood T cell repertoires in COVID-19. Using immunoSEQ multiplex PCR, the repertoire was profiled, and TCRdb retains in-frame clones only, with some absent. The sample shows 250,000 to 300,000 clones, around 90% of them seen only once. The sample taken for sequencing was PBMCs or T cells enriched from blood (not recorded which). These receptors all stem from a woman in her sixties or seventies in a cohort exposed to, infected with or recovered from COVID-19 (not recorded which).

V is TRBV19 and J is TRBJ1-4; possible D gene TRBD1, 5 bases. Looked up from germline, CDR1 is LNHDA and CDR2 is SQIVND (reference sequence). The germline V and J ends were trimmed by 7 bases and 7 bases, with 25 bases remaining between them. This CDR3 region has 17 residues. The CDR3 region is CASTGGTGREGIEKLFF. The CDR3 DNA reads TGTGCCAGTACGGGCGGGACCGGGAGAGAGGGAATTGAAAAACTGTTTTTT.

The V and J genes are TRBV10-2 and TRBJ1-2; D is unclear. The CDR3 is made up of 13 amino acids. Germline CDR1 reads WSHSY; CDR2 reads SAAADI. Trimming stripped 0 bases from V and 4 bases from J, with 6 bases between. The DNA for the CDR3 is TGCGCCAGCAGTGAGTCAACAGCCTATGGCTACACCTTC. The encoded protein is CASSESTAYGYTF.

The CDR3 DNA sequence: TGTGCCAGCAGCGGAGGACAGGGTTTCACCGGGGAGCTGTTTTTT. The encoded protein is CASSGGQGFTGELFF. V and J are TRBV9 and TRBJ2-2; 8 nucleotides line up with TRBD1. Germline V gene lookup returns CDR1 SGDLS and CDR2 YYNGEE. This CDR3 is built from 15 residues. With V trimmed by 3 bases and J by 4 bases, 5 bases remained unmatched.

This clone showed up just once. The CDR3 loop is CASSYTGPVSYEQYF. CDR3 coding DNA: TGTGCCAGCAGTTATACAGGTCCGGTATCCTACGAGCAGTACTTC. The chain joins TRBV6-2 or TRBV6-3 to TRBJ2-7; tentative D call: TRBD1 (5 bases). This CDR3 region has 15 residues. V lost 3 bases to trimming and J lost 1 base, with 13 bases between them. Germline V gives CDR1 MNHEY, CDR2 SVGEGT.